The 32 T cell receptor beta chains in this list originate from one sample, sequenced in a study of T cell repertoires in cytomegalovirus infection. Each CDR3 protein is one row after TCRdb ran MiXCR on the reads. The data hold 150,000 to 200,000 distinct CDR3 sequences, with about an eighth observed a single time. Sequencing was done on a sample of PBMCs. These receptors were taken from a human donor in good health (CMV status not recorded). Some clones in this sample may be carry-over from other donors' samples.

In this sample, this clonotype turned up once. The chain couples TRBV7-2 to TRBJ1-3, with unresolved D. There are 15 residues in the CDR3. Germline values: CDR1 SGHTA, CDR2 FQGNSA. Between the trimmed V and J ends, which lost 1 base and 0 bases, there was a span of 7 bases. In DNA form, the CDR3 reads TGTGCCAGCAGCTTAGAGGCAGTCTCTGGAAACACCATATATTTT. Amino acid sequence: CASSLEAVSGNTIYF.

This clonotype was seen a few times. The rearrangement joins TRBV27 to TRBJ1-6; 10 nucleotides line up with TRBD1. The CDR3 has 16 amino acids. The germline V gene encodes CDR1 MNHEY and CDR2 SMNVEV (reference sequence). V shed 6 bases, J shed 8 bases, and the junction held 10 bases outside the gene matches. CDR3 DNA sequence: TGTGCCAGCAGATACGACAGGGGGCTTTTTGATTCACCCCTCCACTTT. It yields the protein CASRYDRGLFDSPLHF.

The chain is built from TRBV20-1 and TRBJ2-5; the match to TRBD1 covers 7 bases. The germline gives CDR1 DFQATT, CDR2 SNEGSKA (reference sequence). V dropped 3 bases and J dropped 4; count of bases not matched to a gene: 5. The CDR3 contains 13 residues. The DNA of the CDR3 is TGCAGTGCTAGGAACTACAGGGGAGAGACCCAGTACTTC. It encodes CSARNYRGETQYF.

The chain joins TRBV11-2 to TRBJ2-7, with no clear D. CDR3 length: 15 residues. Germline CDR1 is SGHAT and CDR2 is FQNNGV. V shed 2 bases and J shed 3 bases, with 14 bases lying between them. CDR3 sequence reads: CASSLSSGAVYEQYF. The CDR3 DNA follows: TGTGCCAGCAGCTTATCGTCGGGCGCTGTCTACGAGCAGTACTTC. Variable domain in full (rest from reference TRBV11-2 and TRBJ2-7): EAGVAQSPRYKIIEKRQSVAFWCNPISGHATLYWYQQILGQGPKLLIQFQNNGVVDDSQLPKDRFSAERLKGVDSTLKIQPAKLEDSAVYLCASSLSSGAVYEQYFGPGTRLTVT.

This clonotype was observed many times. The V call is TRBV6-1, the J call TRBJ2-3, with a tentative D call TRBD1 (5 bases). The CDR3 totals 14 residues. Looked up from germline, CDR1 is MNHNS and CDR2 is SASEGT. V dropped 7 bases and J dropped 2 bases, with 13 bases sitting between them. In DNA, the CDR3 is TGTGCCAGCAACACAGGTCCGAACACAGATACGCAGTATTTT. The encoded protein is CASNTGPNTDTQYF.

The rearrangement uses TRBV5-1 and TRBJ1-1, with unresolved D. The V end was cut by 4 bases, the J end by 3 bases, with 13 bases between. The CDR3 consists of 14 residues. CDR1 is SGHRS and CDR2 is YFSETQ in the germline V gene. CDR3 loop: CASSPYTGYTEAFF. As DNA, the CDR3 is TGCGCCAGCAGCCCTTATACGGGGTACACTGAAGCTTTCTTT.

Concerning this clonotype: This sequence may be a read error, since a much larger clone differs from it by one base. V usage is TRBV12-3 or TRBV12-4 and J usage is TRBJ2-2, with D perhaps given as TRBD1 or TRBD2 (5 bases each). The CDR3 consists of 15 residues. In DNA form, the CDR3 reads TGTGTCAGCCTCCTTGGGACGCCGAACACCGGGGAGCTGTTTTTT. Residues: CVSLLGTPNTGELFF.

The chain combines TRBV7-9 with TRBJ1-4; D is ambiguous. In germline, CDR1 is SEHNR, CDR2 FQNEAQ (reference sequence). The CDR3 runs 17 residues. Trimming cost V 1 base and J 4 bases, with 16 bases left between them. CDR3 bases: TGTGCCAGCAGCTTAGACCCCCTTCGGACCTTTAATGAAAAACTGTTTTTT. Its protein product is CASSLDPLRTFNEKLFF.

This clonotype was counted ten times or more. V and J are TRBV20-1 and TRBJ2-5, with 8 bases identical to TRBD1. V was clipped by 5 bases and J by 5 bases; unmatched bases: 4. From germline, CDR1 is DFQATT and CDR2 SNEGSKA (reference sequence). The CDR3 is 12 amino acids. CDR3 loop: CSALTGGETQYF. CDR3 nucleotides: TGCAGTGCTCTTACAGGGGGGGAGACCCAGTACTTC.

This clonotype showed up many times. In DNA, the CDR3 is TGTGCCAGCAGCGCAAGGACAGGGGTAATCAACGAGCAGTACTTC. Translated: CASSARTGVINEQYF. The chain recombines TRBV7-9 with TRBJ2-7; 9 bases agree with TRBD1. Germline CDR1 SEHNR, CDR2 FQNEAQ (reference sequence). This CDR3 spans 15 amino acids. Trimming at V came to 5 bases and at J to 5 bases, leaving 10 bases not matched to a gene.

This clonotype has more than one count but fewer than ten. V usage is TRBV28 and J usage is TRBJ2-7, with 12 bases aligning to TRBD2. Germline V lookup: CDR1 MDHEN, CDR2 SYDVKM. CDR3 length: 13 amino acids. With V trimmed by 7 bases and J by 5 bases, 3 bases remained unmatched. The CDR3 reads CASTSGRVHEQYF. The CDR3, as DNA: TGTGCCAGCACTAGCGGGAGGGTACACGAGCAGTACTTC.

This clonotype was seen repeatedly, ten times or more. The gene calls are TRBV28 and TRBJ2-1; 11 bases agree with TRBD2. Germline V lookup: CDR1 MDHEN, CDR2 SYDVKM. CDR3 length equals 19 residues. V lost 4 bases, J lost 0 bases, and 11 bases stayed unmatched. For the CDR3, the DNA is TGTGCCAGCAGTTCGGGACTAGCGGACTACCGCGGCTCCTACAATGAGCAGTTCTTC. This encodes CASSSGLADYRGSYNEQFF.

V usage is TRBV4-1 and J usage is TRBJ2-1, with 8 bases that match TRBD1. Germline values: CDR1 MGHRA, CDR2 YSYEKL. Losses at the gene ends were 7 bases for V and 0 bases for J; bases not matched to a gene: 2. The CDR3 sequence is 14 residues long. CDR3 sequence (DNA): TGCGCCAGCACAGGGGGCCCCTCCTACAATGAGCAGTTCTTC. Its translation: CASTGGPSYNEQFF.

The chain carries TRBV5-1 and TRBJ1-4; 7 bases line up with TRBD1. The V gene's germline CDR1 is SGHRS and CDR2 YFSETQ. The CDR3 is made up of 15 amino acids. Losses at the gene ends were 2 bases for V and 8 bases for J; bases not matched to a gene: 9. CDR3 amino acids: CASSLTGARGEKLFF. DNA for the CDR3: TGCGCCAGCAGCTTAACAGGGGCAAGAGGCGAAAAACTGTTTTTT.

The chain combines TRBV27 with TRBJ1-2, with a tentative D call TRBD1 (6 bases). The V gene's germline CDR1 is MNHEY and CDR2 SMNVEV (reference sequence). Between the trimmed V and J ends, which lost 2 bases and 6 bases, there was a span of 13 bases. This CDR3 spans 14 amino acids. The chain's CDR3 is CASSLRGGRDGYTF. CDR3 nucleotide sequence: TGTGCCAGCAGTTTAAGGGGGGGCCGGGATGGCTACACCTTC.

The chain recombines TRBV29-1 with TRBJ2-7; D may be TRBD1 or TRBD2 (5 bases each). The germline V gene encodes CDR1 SQVTM and CDR2 ANQGSEA. The V end lost 7 bases, the J end lost 7 bases, and 14 bases lay between the germline ends. The CDR3 has 11 amino acids. The CDR3 loop is CSAGPSGEQYF. The CDR3 DNA reads as TGCAGCGCGGGGCCCTCGGGGGAGCAGTACTTC.

The table lists this clonotype with many counts. This chain joins TRBV7-2 and TRBJ2-7; possible D gene TRBD1, 6 bases. This CDR3 has 14 residues. V lost 5 bases and J lost 5, with 16 bases in between. The germline V gene encodes CDR1 SGHTA and CDR2 FQGNSA. This chain's CDR3 is CASSITGNIDEQYF. CDR3 nucleotides: TGTGCCAGCAGCATAACAGGGAATATCGACGAGCAGTACTTC. Drawing the rest from reference TRBV7-2 and TRBJ2-7, the complete variable domain is GAGVSQSPSNKVTEKGKDVELRCDPISGHTALYWYRQSLGQGLEFLIYFQGNSAPDKSGLPSDRFSAERTGGSVSTLTIQRTQQEDSAVYLCASSITGNIDEQYFGPGTRLTVT.

The chain uses TRBV20-1 and TRBJ2-7, with D perhaps TRBD2 (6 bases). Trimming shortened V by 2 bases and J by 3 bases, and 14 bases separated the two germline ends. The CDR3 is 14 residues long. CDR1 DFQATT and CDR2 SNEGSKA come from the germline V gene (reference sequence). Here the CDR3 reads CSARSGHGGYEQYF. The CDR3 coding sequence is TGCAGTGCTAGAAGTGGACACGGGGGCTACGAGCAGTACTTC.

This clonotype was seen ten or more times. The J gene is TRBJ2-5, the V gene TRBV28, with a possible D match to TRBD1 (6 bases). The CDR3 extends over 14 amino acids. Trimming took 2 bases from V and 5 from J, leaving 12 bases between them. CDR1 and CDR2 from the germline V gene are MDHEN and SYDVKM. The CDR3 region has the DNA TGTGCCAGCAGTTTAATCTCAGGGGAGGAGACCCAGTACTTC. This sequence encodes CASSLISGEETQYF.

In its sample, this clonotype was seen many times. The rearrangement joins TRBV5-8 to TRBJ2-5; 7 positions agree with TRBD2. Germline V lookup: CDR1 SGHTS, CDR2 YDEGEE. V was clipped by 3 bases and J by 3 bases; unmatched bases: 5. The CDR3 is made up of 14 amino acids. CDR3 DNA: TGTGCCAGCAGCTATTTCGGGGGGAAAGAGACCCAGTACTTC. Its protein product is CASSYFGGKETQYF. Complete variable domain (other parts from reference TRBV5-8 and TRBJ2-5): EAGVTQSPTHLIKTRGQQATLRCSPISGHTSVYWYQQALGLGLQFLLWYDEGEERNRGNFPPRFSGRQFPNYSSELNVNALELEDSALYLCASSYFGGKETQYFGPGTRLLVL.

The chain links TRBV29-1 to TRBJ1-2; D not resolved. The CDR3 extends over 14 amino acids. Trimming removed 5 bases from V and 8 bases from J, with 21 bases in between. Germline CDR1 reads SQVTM; CDR2 reads ANQGSEA. The CDR3 DNA is TGCAGCGTTCGCGAGGTCAGTGGGCTAGGGGGCTACACCTTC. Its translation is CSVREVSGLGGYTF.

At least ten counts were recorded for this clonotype. The V call is TRBV7-2, the J call TRBJ2-5; no firm D call. Per germline, CDR1 SGHTA and CDR2 FQGNSA. V lost 6 bases to trimming and J lost 0 bases, with 8 bases between them. There are 13 residues in the CDR3. The CDR3 protein is CASRYKYQETQYF. CDR3 DNA: TGTGCCAGCAGATACAAGTACCAAGAGACCCAGTACTTC.

This clonotype came up many times. CDR3 amino acids: CASSFGLRDADTQYF. The CDR3 bases are TGTGCCAGCAGCTTCGGGCTCAGGGACGCAGATACGCAGTATTTT. V and J are TRBV7-9 and TRBJ2-3; D possibly matches TRBD1 or TRBD2 (5 bases each). The V gene lost 3 bases and the J gene lost 4 bases, with 14 bases spanning the gap. This CDR3 comprises 15 residues. Germline loops: CDR1 SEHNR, CDR2 FQNEAQ (reference sequence).

The table lists this clonotype with many counts. The chain couples TRBV7-9 to TRBJ1-1; D gene uncertain. With 1 base removed from V and 5 bases from J, the gap between germline ends came to 8 bases. The CDR3 is made up of 13 amino acids. Looked up from germline, CDR1 is SEHNR and CDR2 is FQNEAQ (reference sequence). For the CDR3, the DNA is TGTGCCAGCAGCTTAGAAACTTCTACTGAAGCTTTCTTT. This codes for CASSLETSTEAFF.

This clonotype has only a few counts. The rearrangement links TRBV4-1 to TRBJ1-1; the D is unclear. V was shortened by 2 bases and J by 1 base, with 14 bases between the two germline ends. The CDR3 length is 16 residues. Germline V lookup: CDR1 MGHRA, CDR2 YSYEKL. CDR3 nucleotide sequence: TGCGCCAGCAGCCAAATAGAGAGGGCTTGGAACACTGAAGCTTTCTTT. Protein product: CASSQIERAWNTEAFF.

The sample holds many counts of this clonotype. The chain is built from TRBV28 and TRBJ1-5; 8 nucleotides line up with TRBD1. CDR3 length: 14 amino acids. Germline CDR1 MDHEN, CDR2 SYDVKM. The V and J ends lost 8 bases and 2 bases, in that order; junction bases with no gene match: 5. The DNA of the CDR3 is TGTGCCAGCTTCCAGGGGGCTGGCAATCAGCCCCAGCATTTT. Translation: CASFQGAGNQPQHF.

The chain uses TRBV2 and TRBJ1-5; the D gene is possibly TRBD1 (6 bases). V shed 10 bases and J shed 2 bases, with 18 bases lying between them. The CDR3 is 15 residues long. Per the germline V gene, CDR1 is SNHLY and CDR2 is FYNNEI. The CDR3 sequence is CATRNREGGNQPQHF. In DNA, the CDR3 is TGTGCCACCCGGAACAGGGAAGGTGGCAATCAGCCCCAGCATTTT.

J is TRBJ1-5 and V is TRBV28; 7 nucleotides line up with TRBD1. The CDR3 has 15 amino acids. The germline gives CDR1 MDHEN, CDR2 SYDVKM. J was trimmed by 5 bases and V by 2 bases; bases with no gene match: 6. CDR3: CASSLSRTGYQPQHF. The DNA of the CDR3 is TGTGCCAGCAGTTTAAGCAGGACAGGCTATCAGCCCCAGCATTTT.

This sequence joins TRBV4-2 and TRBJ1-1; D perhaps matches TRBD1 (5 bases). This CDR3 has 18 amino acids. V lost 5 bases, J lost 3 bases, and 25 bases lay in between. Germline CDR1 LGHNA, CDR2 YNFKEQ. CDR3: CASSKGRRGAVYDTEAFF. CDR3 bases: TGTGCCAGCAGCAAGGGACGGCGAGGGGCAGTTTATGACACTGAAGCTTTCTTT.

This clonotype was observed at least ten times. V gene TRBV20-1 combines with J gene TRBJ2-1; the D is unclear. The CDR3 consists of 13 residues. V lost 4 bases and J lost 8, with 15 bases in between. Germline values: CDR1 DFQATT, CDR2 SNEGSKA (reference sequence). Written as DNA, the CDR3 is TGCAGTGCTACTGGCCCTACGGGCGATGAGCAGTTCTTC. This codes for CSATGPTGDEQFF.

Many counts were recorded for this clonotype. V and J are TRBV7-2 and TRBJ2-1; 13 bases are a match to TRBD2. This CDR3 has 14 residues. Germline V gene data show CDR1 as SGHTA and CDR2 as FQGNSA. Trimming removed 5 bases from V and 10 bases from J; junction bases left unmatched: 5. The CDR3 spells CASSAGLAGEEQFF. The CDR3 nucleotides read TGTGCCAGCAGCGCAGGACTAGCGGGAGAGGAGCAGTTCTTC.

The rearrangement uses TRBV5-1 and TRBJ2-1, with TRBD1 matching over 9 bases. V dropped 4 bases and J dropped 2; count of bases not matched to a gene: 7. The CDR3 runs 16 residues. The germline CDR1 and CDR2 sequences are SGHRS and YFSETQ. The CDR3 is CASSTRDRAPYNEQFF. In nucleotides, the CDR3 is TGCGCCAGCAGCACGCGGGACAGGGCCCCCTACAATGAGCAGTTCTTC.